The 12 T cell receptor beta chains presented below share a single source sample, sequenced in a study of control samples from healthy donors and cancer patients. Clones were sequenced by immunoSEQ multiplex PCR, and TCRdb holds only the in-frame ones, with some missing. The sample has over 150,000 clones; more than 85% are singletons. The sample was blood. Receptors originate from a woman aged 40-49 years in good health.

This chain uses TRBV2 with TRBJ1-2; D gene unclear. Looked up from germline, CDR1 is SNHLY and CDR2 is FYNNEI. This CDR3 region has 11 residues. V shed 9 bases and J shed 4 bases, with 9 bases lying between them. CDR3: CASREGYGYTF. The CDR3 nucleotides read TGTGCCAGTCGGGAGGGCTATGGCTACACCTTC.

This rearrangement joins TRBV5-1 to TRBJ1-3; D perhaps matches TRBD1 (6 bases). Deletions cut 7 bases from V and 2 bases from J, with 19 bases between. Germline assignment: CDR1 SGHRS and CDR2 YFSETQ. This CDR3 has 16 residues. The DNA for the CDR3 is TGCGCCAGCCAAGCAGTAACAGGGATTACTGGAAACACCATATATTTT. This translates into CASQAVTGITGNTIYF.

The V call is TRBV6-5, the J call TRBJ1-6; the match to TRBD1 covers 7 bases. CDR1 MNHEY and CDR2 SVGAGI come from the germline V gene. Trimming cost V 9 bases and J 1 base; bases outside gene matches: 3. The CDR3 covers 14 residues. The CDR3 protein is CASRQGSYNSPLHF. Written as DNA, the CDR3 is TGTGCCAGTAGACAGGGTTCCTATAATTCACCCCTCCACTTT.

The J gene is TRBJ1-1, the V gene TRBV7-9; D is ambiguous. Germline V CDR1 and CDR2: SEHNR, FQNEAQ (reference sequence). The CDR3 runs to 12 residues. V was clipped by 4 bases and J by 4 bases, with 7 bases between them. CDR3: CASSSGRTEAFF. The CDR3 DNA follows: TGTGCCAGCAGCTCCGGGCGCACTGAAGCTTTCTTT.

The V and J genes are TRBV9 and TRBJ2-3; no clear D gene. CDR3 size: 15 residues. The germline V gene encodes CDR1 SGDLS and CDR2 YYNGEE. The germline V and J ends were trimmed by 0 bases and 0 bases, with 8 bases remaining between them. DNA for the CDR3: TGTGCCAGCAGCGTAGCTGAACTAAGCACAGATACGCAGTATTTT. This translates into CASSVAELSTDTQYF.

The chain employs TRBV27 and TRBJ1-4; 8 bases match TRBD1. V shed 5 bases and J 11 bases; nucleotides not matched to a gene: 7. Germline V gives CDR1 MNHEY, CDR2 SMNVEV (reference sequence). CDR3 size: 13 residues. CDR3 sequence: CASSRDRPWKLFF. As DNA, the CDR3 is TGTGCCAGCAGTAGGGACAGGCCTTGGAAACTGTTTTTT. Using reference TRBV27 and TRBJ1-4 for the parts outside the CDR3, the full variable domain is EAQVTQNPRYLITVTGKKLTVTCSQNMNHEYMSWYRQDPGLGLRQIYYSMNVEVTDKGDVPEGYKVSRKEKRNFPLILESPSPNQTSLYFCASSRDRPWKLFFGSGTQLSVL.

The gene calls are TRBV7-6 and TRBJ1-1, with D hard to call. Looked up from germline, CDR1 is SGHVS and CDR2 is FNYEAQ. V gave up 1 base and J gave up 4 bases, with 13 bases separating them. This CDR3 has 15 amino acids. The CDR3 region is CASSLGAGFGTEAFF. The CDR3, as DNA: TGTGCCAGCAGCTTAGGTGCGGGGTTCGGCACTGAAGCTTTCTTT.

The V gene is TRBV2, the J gene TRBJ2-1; 8 positions match TRBD2. The CDR3 totals 17 residues. Trimming cost V 4 bases and J 10 bases; bases outside gene matches: 18. The germline V gene has CDR1 SNHLY and CDR2 FYNNEI. The CDR3, as DNA: TGTGCCAGCAGTGTGGGGTGGCAGGGGCCGCCGGGGGGGGAGCAGTTCTTC. Translation: CASSVGWQGPPGGEQFF.

The rearrangement uses TRBV12-5 and TRBJ1-5; 9 bases agree with TRBD1. In germline, CDR1 is LGHNT, CDR2 FRNRAP. The CDR3 has 18 amino acids. V was clipped by 7 bases and J by 5 bases; unmatched bases: 18. The CDR3 spells CASVAPGQGAVGHQPQHF. CDR3 bases: TGTGCTAGTGTTGCTCCGGGACAGGGCGCGGTGGGCCATCAGCCCCAGCATTTT.

V and J are TRBV28 and TRBJ2-7; 7 bases agree with TRBD1. This CDR3 is 12 amino acids long. The V gene's germline CDR1 is MDHEN and CDR2 SYDVKM. Trimming at V came to 6 bases and at J to 5 bases, leaving 4 bases not matched to a gene. In nucleotides, the CDR3 is TGTGCCAGCAGCCAGACAGGGCACGAGCAGTACTTC. This gives the protein CASSQTGHEQYF.

The chain links TRBV21-1 to TRBJ1-4; TRBD1 is taken as the D call from the table, unchecked against the DNA. TRBV21-1 is described as a pseudogene. The CDR3 runs 16 residues. The CDR3 spells CASSKALETGGEKLFF. The CDR3 DNA sequence: TGTGCCAGCAGCAAAGCGCTGGAGACAGGCGGGGAAAAACTGTTTTTT.

The chain combines TRBV10-3 with TRBJ2-5; the match to TRBD2 covers 7 bases. The length of the CDR3 is 15 residues. The V gene end was trimmed by 2 bases and the J gene end by 3 bases; junction bases not matched to a gene: 6. The germline V gene encodes CDR1 ENHRY and CDR2 SYGVKD. The CDR3 DNA follows: TGTGCCATCAGTGAGGCGTGGGGGGGTGAAGAGACCCAGTACTTC. Its protein product is CAISEAWGGEETQYF.